The present TCR beta chain was sequenced within a study of T-cell reconstitution after alpha-beta-depleted transplantation in children. The library targeted TCRbeta and was prepared with unique molecular identifiers. Each CDR3 protein is one row after TCRdb ran MiXCR on the PCR reads. This sample has 300,000 to 400,000 distinct CDR3 sequences, with 16% found just once. This clonotype was seen a few times. The CDR3 is 14 residues long. Germline-derived CDR1 and CDR2 are MNHEY and SVGAGI. Trimming removed 4 bases at V and 7 bases at J, with 15 bases between. The starting material was PBMCs, mostly from graft donor cells, obtained 360 days after TCRalphabeta/CD19-depleted stem cell transplant. This chain uses TRBV6-5 with TRBJ2-3; D may be TRBD2 (6 bases). This receptor was obtained from a male patient aged 2 to 9 who had a stem cell transplant for acute lymphoblastic leukemia, so the T cells may come from the graft donor. CDR3 DNA: TGTGCCAGCAGTTCCCCAGCGGAGGGAAATACGCAGTATTTT. Protein: CASSSPAEGNTQYF.